This T cell receptor (beta chain) was captured in a study of neoadjuvant nivolumab and ipilimumab in lung cancer. Overall study findings and caveats: Only two of four nivolumab-treated tumors gained richness and clonality by surgery. Pathologic regression was not significantly tied to TCR clonality. Resected tumors had greater TCR richness and clonality than uninvolved lung.

Clones were read by immunoSEQ multiplex PCR, and TCRdb kept only the in-frame ones, dropping some. This sample has around 20,000 clones, with 60% to 80% found just once. The CDR3 contains 14 residues. Trimming took 0 bases from V and 0 from J, leaving 6 bases between them. CDR1 and CDR2 (germline): SGHTA, FQGNSA. A note on this clone: What it binds is unknown.

The chain uses TRBV7-2 and TRBJ2-7; unclear D gene. The source was tumor tissue, collected after neoadjuvant nivolumab, alone or with ipilimumab, at or shortly before surgery. This TCR was recovered from an adult with non-small cell lung cancer. CDR3 sequence reads: CASSLAAGSYEQYF. CDR3 DNA: TGTGCCAGCAGCTTAGCGGCAGGCTCCTACGAGCAGTACTTC.